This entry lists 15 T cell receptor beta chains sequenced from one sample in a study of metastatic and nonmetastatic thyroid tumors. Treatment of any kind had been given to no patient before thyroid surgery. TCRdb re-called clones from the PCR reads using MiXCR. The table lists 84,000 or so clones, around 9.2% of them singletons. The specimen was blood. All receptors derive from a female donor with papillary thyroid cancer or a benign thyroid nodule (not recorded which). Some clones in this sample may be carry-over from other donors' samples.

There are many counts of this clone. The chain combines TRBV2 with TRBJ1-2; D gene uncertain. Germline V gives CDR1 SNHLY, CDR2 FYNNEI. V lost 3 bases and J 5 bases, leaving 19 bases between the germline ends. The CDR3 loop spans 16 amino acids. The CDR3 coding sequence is TGTGCCAGCAGTGATCTCCGCGGGGTCGGATCGTATGGCTACACCTTC. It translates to CASSDLRGVGSYGYTF.

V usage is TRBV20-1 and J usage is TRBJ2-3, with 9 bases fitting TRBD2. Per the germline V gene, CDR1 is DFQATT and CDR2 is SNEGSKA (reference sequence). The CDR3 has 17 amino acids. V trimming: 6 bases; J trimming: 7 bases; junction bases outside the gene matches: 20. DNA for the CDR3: TGCAGTGCCACCGACCCCCCTCAAGCGGGGGGCGGGAATACGCAGTATTTT. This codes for CSATDPPQAGGGNTQYF.

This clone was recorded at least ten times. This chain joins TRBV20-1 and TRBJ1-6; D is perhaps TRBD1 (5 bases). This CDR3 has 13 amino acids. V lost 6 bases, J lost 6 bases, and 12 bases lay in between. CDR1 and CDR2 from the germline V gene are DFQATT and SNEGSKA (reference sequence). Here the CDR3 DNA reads TGCAGTGCCAAGACAGCGCGTAATTCACCCCTCCACTTT. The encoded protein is CSAKTARNSPLHF.

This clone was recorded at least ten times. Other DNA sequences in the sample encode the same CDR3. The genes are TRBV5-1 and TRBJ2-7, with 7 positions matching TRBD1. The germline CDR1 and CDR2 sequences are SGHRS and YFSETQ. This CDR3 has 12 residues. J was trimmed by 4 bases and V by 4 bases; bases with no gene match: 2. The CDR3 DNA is TGCGCCAGCAGCGTGACAGGGTACGAGCAGTACTTC. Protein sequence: CASSVTGYEQYF.

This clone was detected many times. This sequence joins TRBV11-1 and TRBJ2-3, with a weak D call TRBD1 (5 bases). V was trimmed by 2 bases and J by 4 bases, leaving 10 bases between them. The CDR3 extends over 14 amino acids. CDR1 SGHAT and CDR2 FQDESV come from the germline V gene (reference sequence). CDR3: CASSLQGGADTQYF. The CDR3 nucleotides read TGTGCCAGCAGCTTACAGGGTGGCGCAGATACGCAGTATTTT.

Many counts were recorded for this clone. In DNA, the CDR3 is TGTGCCAGCAGCCAGGTCGGACAGGGAACGGGAGCTTTCTTT. Translated: CASSQVGQGTGAFF. The V and J genes are TRBV3-1 and TRBJ1-1; 8 positions agree with TRBD1. Germline values: CDR1 LGHDT, CDR2 YNNKEL (reference sequence). V lost 3 bases, J lost 10 bases, and 10 bases stayed unmatched. The CDR3 runs 14 residues.

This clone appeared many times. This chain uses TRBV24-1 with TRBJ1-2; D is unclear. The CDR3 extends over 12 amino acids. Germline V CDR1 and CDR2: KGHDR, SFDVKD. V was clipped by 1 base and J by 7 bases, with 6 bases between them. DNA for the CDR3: TGTGCCACCAGTGATTTCGCCAGTGGCTACACCTTC. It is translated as CATSDFASGYTF.

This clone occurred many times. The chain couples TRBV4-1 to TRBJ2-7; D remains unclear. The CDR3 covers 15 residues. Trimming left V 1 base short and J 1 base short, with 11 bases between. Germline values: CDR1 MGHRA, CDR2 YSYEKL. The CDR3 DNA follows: TGCGCCAGCAGCCAAGGGAAAGGAAAATCCTACGAGCAGTACTTC. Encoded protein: CASSQGKGKSYEQYF.

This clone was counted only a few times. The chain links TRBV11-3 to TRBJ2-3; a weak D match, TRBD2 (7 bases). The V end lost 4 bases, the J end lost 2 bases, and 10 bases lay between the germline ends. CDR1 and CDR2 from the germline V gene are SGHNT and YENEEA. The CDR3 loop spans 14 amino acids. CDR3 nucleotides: TGTGCCAGCAGCTCGGGGGGCTACACAGATACGCAGTATTTT. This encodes CASSSGGYTDTQYF.

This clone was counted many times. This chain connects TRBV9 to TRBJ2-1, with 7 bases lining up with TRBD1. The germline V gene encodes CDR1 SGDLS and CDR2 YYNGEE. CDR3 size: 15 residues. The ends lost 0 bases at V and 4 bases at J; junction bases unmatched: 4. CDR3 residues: CASSVGSRGYNEQFF. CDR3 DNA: TGTGCCAGCAGCGTAGGTAGCAGGGGGTACAATGAGCAGTTCTTC. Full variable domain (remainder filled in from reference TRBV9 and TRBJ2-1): DSGVTQTPKHLITATGQRVTLRCSPRSGDLSVYWYQQSLDQGLQFLIQYYNGEERAKGNILERFSAQQFPDLHSELNLSSLELGDSALYFCASSVGSRGYNEQFFGPGTRLTVL.

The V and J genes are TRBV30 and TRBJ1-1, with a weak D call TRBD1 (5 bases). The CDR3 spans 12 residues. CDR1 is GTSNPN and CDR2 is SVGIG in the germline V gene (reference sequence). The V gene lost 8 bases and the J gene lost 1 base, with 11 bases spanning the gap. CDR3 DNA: TGTGCCGGGAAAACAGGGAACACTGAAGCTTTCTTT. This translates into CAGKTGNTEAFF. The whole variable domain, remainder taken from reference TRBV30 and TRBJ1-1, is SQTIHQWPATLVQPVGSPLSLECTVEGTSNPNLYWYRQAAGRGLQLLFYSVGIGQISSEVPQNLSASRPQDRQFILSSKKLLLSDSGFYLCAGKTGNTEAFFGQGTRLTVV.

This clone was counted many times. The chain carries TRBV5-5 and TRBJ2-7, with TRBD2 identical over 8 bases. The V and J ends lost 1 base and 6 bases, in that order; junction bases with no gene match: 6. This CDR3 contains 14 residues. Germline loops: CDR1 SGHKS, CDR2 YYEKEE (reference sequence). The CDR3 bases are TGTGCCAGCAGCTTGAGCGGGGGCACCCTCGAGCAGTACTTC. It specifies CASSLSGGTLEQYF.

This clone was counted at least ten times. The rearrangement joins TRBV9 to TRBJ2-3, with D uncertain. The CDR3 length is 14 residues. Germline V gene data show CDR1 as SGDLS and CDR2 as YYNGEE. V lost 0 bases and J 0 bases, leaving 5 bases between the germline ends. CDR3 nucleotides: TGTGCCAGCAGCGTAGCGTCTAGCACAGATACGCAGTATTTT. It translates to CASSVASSTDTQYF.

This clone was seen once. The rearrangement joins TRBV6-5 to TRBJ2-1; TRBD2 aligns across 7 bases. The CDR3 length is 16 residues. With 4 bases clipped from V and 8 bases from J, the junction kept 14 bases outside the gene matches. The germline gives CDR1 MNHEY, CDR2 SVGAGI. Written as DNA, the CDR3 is TGTGCCAGCAGTTTCGCGAGAGGAGCGGGAATGGATGAGCAGTTCTTC. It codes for CASSFARGAGMDEQFF.

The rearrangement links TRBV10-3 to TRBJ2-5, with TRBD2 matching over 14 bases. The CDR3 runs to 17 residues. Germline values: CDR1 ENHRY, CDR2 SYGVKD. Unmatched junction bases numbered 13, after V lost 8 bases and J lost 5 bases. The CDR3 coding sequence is TGTGCCATCGGGGATGCGGGACTAGCGGGGGCGGTGGAGACCCAGTACTTC. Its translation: CAIGDAGLAGAVETQYF.